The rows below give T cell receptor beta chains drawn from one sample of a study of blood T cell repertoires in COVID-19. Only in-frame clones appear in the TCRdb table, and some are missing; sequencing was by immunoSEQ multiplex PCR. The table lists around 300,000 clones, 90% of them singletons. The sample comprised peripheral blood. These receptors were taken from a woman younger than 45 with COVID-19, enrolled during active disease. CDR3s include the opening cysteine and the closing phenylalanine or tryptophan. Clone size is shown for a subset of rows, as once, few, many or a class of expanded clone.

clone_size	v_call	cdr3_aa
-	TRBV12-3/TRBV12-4	CASSTGGSQTQYF
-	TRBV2	CASSEGRLNYEQYF
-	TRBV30	CAWSVDTAEVGYTF
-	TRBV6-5	CATRQNTEAFF
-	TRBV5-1	CASSLAGEKAFF
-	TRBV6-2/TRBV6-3	CASSRGRYEQYF
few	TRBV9	CASSVGADSFTDTQYF
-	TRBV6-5	CASIPGQGRNTIYF
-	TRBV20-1	CSASFGAGPFSNEQFF
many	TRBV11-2	CASSLAGDAAPLHF
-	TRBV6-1	CASSEGGEDYGYTF
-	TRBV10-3	CAVGTATNEKLFF
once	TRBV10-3	CAISGNAGTEAFF
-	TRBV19	CATRGDPRGTQYF
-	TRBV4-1	CASSQETGDSGRQTGELFF
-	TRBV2	CASRGVSLHEQYF
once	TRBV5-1	CASSLGPSGGGNEQFF
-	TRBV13	CASRTLGEADTQYF
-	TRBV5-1	CASSFLGGPEQFF
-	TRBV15	CATSRVPGAGNTIYF